This TCR beta chain was sequenced in a study of identical twins. The CDR3 is made up of 16 amino acids. The germline CDR1 and CDR2 sequences are MDHEN and SYDVKM. With 3 bases clipped from V and 5 bases from J, the junction kept 12 bases outside the gene matches. MiXCR, applied by TCRdb to the 5' RACE reads, yields one record per CDR3 protein. This table has roughly 1,500,000 distinct CDR3 sequences, more than 30% appearing once. A few counts support this clonotype. The sequencing input was cord blood. This receptor was identified in a newborn girl in good health. The V and J genes are TRBV28 and TRBJ1-1; 7 bases agree with TRBD1. CDR3: CASSFWRQGSNTEAFF. CDR3 coding DNA: TGTGCCAGCAGTTTTTGGCGACAGGGATCGAATACTGAAGCTTTCTTT.